One sample yielded the 8 T cell receptor beta chains listed below, sequenced in a study of cytomegalovirus exposure and HLA in healthy donors. This PCR relied on a set of 60 Vbeta primers and 13 Jbeta primers. This table comes from immunoSEQ multiplex PCR, and its TCRdb copy is limited to in-frame clones, with some not included. In the table there are about 140,000 clones, more than 75% of which are singletons. Sequenced: PBMCs. The receptor set was obtained from a man aged 18 to 29 in good health and CMV-seropositive.

The chain employs TRBV2 and TRBJ1-5; D uncertain. The ends were cut back, 6 bases at V and 1 base at J, with 4 bases in the middle. This CDR3 has 12 amino acids. CDR1 and CDR2 from the germline V gene are SNHLY and FYNNEI. The CDR3 coding sequence is TGTGCCAGCAGATTAAGCAATCAGCCCCAGCATTTT. It translates to CASRLSNQPQHF.

The chain couples TRBV9 to TRBJ2-2, with D tentatively TRBD1 (5 bases). This CDR3 is built from 15 residues. V lost 1 base and J 5 bases, leaving 12 bases between the germline ends. Germline loops: CDR1 SGDLS, CDR2 YYNGEE. The CDR3 sequence: CASSVYGAGTGELFF. The CDR3 DNA is TGTGCCAGCAGCGTATATGGGGCAGGAACCGGGGAGCTGTTTTTT.

This clone was detected only a few times. The rearrangement links TRBV19 to TRBJ2-7; no firm D call. The CDR3 runs 14 residues. Trimming shortened V by 2 bases and J by 3 bases, and 11 bases separated the two germline ends. CDR1 is LNHDA, CDR2 SQIVND, per germline (reference sequence). This CDR3 reads CASSINPGDYEQYF. The CDR3 region has the DNA TGTGCCAGTAGTATAAATCCCGGAGACTACGAGCAGTACTTC.

The V and J genes are TRBV18 and TRBJ1-2; 8 bases map to TRBD1. Germline V lookup: CDR1 KGHSH, CDR2 LQKENI. The CDR3 runs 14 residues. V shed 4 bases, J shed 6 bases, and the junction held 7 bases outside the gene matches. In DNA form, the CDR3 reads TGTGCCAGCTCACAGTCAGGGGGCCAGAATGGCTACACCTTC. Translating gives CASSQSGGQNGYTF.

The J gene is TRBJ2-3, the V gene TRBV9, with 11 bases that match TRBD2. V was pared by 0 bases and J by 2 bases, with 11 bases of the junction left unmatched. Germline V CDR1 and CDR2: SGDLS, YYNGEE. The CDR3 is made up of 19 amino acids. This CDR3 reads CASSVETSGGSSLTDTQYF. DNA for the CDR3: TGTGCCAGCAGCGTAGAAACTAGCGGGGGCTCATCCCTCACAGATACGCAGTATTTT.

This clone has only a few counts. The V and J genes are TRBV5-6 and TRBJ2-7; D remains unclear. CDR1 is SGHDT and CDR2 is YYEEEE in the germline V gene. V shed 4 bases and J shed 4 bases, with 12 bases lying between them. There are 13 residues in the CDR3. The CDR3 loop reads CASSGETFYEQYF. The CDR3 DNA reads TGTGCCAGCAGCGGAGAAACCTTTTACGAGCAGTACTTC.

CDR3 bases: TGCGCCAGCAACCCGGGATGGGGAACTGAAGCTTTCTTT. It codes for CASNPGWGTEAFF. The chain recombines TRBV10-1 with TRBJ1-1, with no clear D. Germline V gene data show CDR1 as WNHNN and CDR2 as SYGVQD (reference sequence). V dropped 7 bases and J dropped 5 bases, with 14 bases sitting between them. This CDR3 contains 13 residues.

The chain is built from TRBV10-3 and TRBJ2-1; maybe TRBD1 (5 bases). Trimming removed 2 bases at V and 4 bases at J, with 15 bases between. This CDR3 has 16 amino acids. Germline CDR1 reads ENHRY; CDR2 reads SYGVKD. In nucleotides, the CDR3 is TGTGCCATCAGTGAGCCTTCGACAGCTTTTTACAATGAGCAGTTCTTC. It specifies CAISEPSTAFYNEQFF.